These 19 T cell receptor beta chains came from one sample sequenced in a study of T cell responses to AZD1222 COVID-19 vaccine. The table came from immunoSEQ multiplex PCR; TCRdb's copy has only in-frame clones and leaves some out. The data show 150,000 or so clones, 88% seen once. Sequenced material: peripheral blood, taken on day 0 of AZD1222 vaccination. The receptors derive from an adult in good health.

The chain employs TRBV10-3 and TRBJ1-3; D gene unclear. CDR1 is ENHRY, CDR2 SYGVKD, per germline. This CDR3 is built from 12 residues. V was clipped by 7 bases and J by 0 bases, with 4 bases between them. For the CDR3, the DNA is TGTGCCATCACTAGCTCTGGAAACACCATATATTTT. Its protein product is CAITSSGNTIYF.

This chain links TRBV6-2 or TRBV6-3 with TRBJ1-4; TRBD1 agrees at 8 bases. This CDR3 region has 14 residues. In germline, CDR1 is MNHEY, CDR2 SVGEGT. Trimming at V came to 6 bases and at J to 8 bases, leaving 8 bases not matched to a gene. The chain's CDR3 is CASSDWDRREKLFF. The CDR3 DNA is TGTGCCAGCAGCGATTGGGACAGGCGGGAAAAACTGTTTTTT.

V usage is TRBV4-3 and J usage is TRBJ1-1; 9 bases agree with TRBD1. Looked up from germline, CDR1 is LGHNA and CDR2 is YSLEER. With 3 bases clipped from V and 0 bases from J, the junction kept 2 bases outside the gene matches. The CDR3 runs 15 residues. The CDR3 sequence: CASSQYRGLNTEAFF. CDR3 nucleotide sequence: TGCGCCAGCAGCCAGTACAGGGGGCTGAACACTGAAGCTTTCTTT.

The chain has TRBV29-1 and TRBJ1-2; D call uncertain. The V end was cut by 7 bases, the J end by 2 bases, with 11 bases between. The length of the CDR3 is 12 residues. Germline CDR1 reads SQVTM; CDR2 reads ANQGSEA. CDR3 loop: CSGREQNYGYTF. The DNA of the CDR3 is TGCAGCGGCCGGGAGCAAAACTATGGCTACACCTTC.

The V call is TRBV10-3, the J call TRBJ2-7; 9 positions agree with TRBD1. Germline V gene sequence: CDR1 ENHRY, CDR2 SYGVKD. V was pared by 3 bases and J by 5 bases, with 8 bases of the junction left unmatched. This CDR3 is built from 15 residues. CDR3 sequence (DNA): TGTGCCATCAGTGAACCCGGGACAGGGAAGAACGAGCAGTACTTC. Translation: CAISEPGTGKNEQYF.

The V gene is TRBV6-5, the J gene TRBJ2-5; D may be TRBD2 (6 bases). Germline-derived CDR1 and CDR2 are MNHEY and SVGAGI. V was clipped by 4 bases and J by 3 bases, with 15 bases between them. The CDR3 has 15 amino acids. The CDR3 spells CASSWVGSPEETQYF. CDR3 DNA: TGTGCCAGCAGTTGGGTCGGGAGCCCTGAAGAGACCCAGTACTTC.

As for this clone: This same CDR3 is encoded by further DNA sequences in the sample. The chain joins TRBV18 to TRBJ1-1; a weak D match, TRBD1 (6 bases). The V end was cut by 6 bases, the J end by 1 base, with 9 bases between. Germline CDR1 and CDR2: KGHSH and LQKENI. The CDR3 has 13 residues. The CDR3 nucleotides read TGTGCCAGCTCTCCGACAGGGAACACTGAAGCTTTCTTT. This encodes CASSPTGNTEAFF.

The chain's CDR3 is CASSLGVLSGGAEETQYF. DNA for the CDR3: TGTGCCAGCAGCTTGGGGGTGTTAAGCGGGGGTGCGGAAGAGACCCAGTACTTC. This chain joins TRBV5-4 and TRBJ2-5, with 8 nucleotides matching TRBD2. V lost 0 bases and J lost 3; bases outside the gene matches: 13. Germline V gene lookup returns CDR1 SGHNT and CDR2 YYREEE (reference sequence). The length of the CDR3 is 18 residues.

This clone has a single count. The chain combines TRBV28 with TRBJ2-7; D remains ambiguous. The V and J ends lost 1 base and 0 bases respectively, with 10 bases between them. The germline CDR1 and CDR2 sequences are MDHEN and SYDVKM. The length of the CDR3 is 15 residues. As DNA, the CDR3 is TGTGCCAGCAGTTTATTCGGGCGAGACTCCTACGAGCAGTACTTC. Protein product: CASSLFGRDSYEQYF.

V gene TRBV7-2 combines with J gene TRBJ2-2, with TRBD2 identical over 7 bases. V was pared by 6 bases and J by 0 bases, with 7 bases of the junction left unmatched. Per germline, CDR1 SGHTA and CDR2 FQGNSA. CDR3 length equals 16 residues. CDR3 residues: CASRVRSGSNTGELFF. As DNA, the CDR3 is TGTGCCAGCAGGGTGCGTAGCGGGTCGAACACCGGGGAGCTGTTTTTT.

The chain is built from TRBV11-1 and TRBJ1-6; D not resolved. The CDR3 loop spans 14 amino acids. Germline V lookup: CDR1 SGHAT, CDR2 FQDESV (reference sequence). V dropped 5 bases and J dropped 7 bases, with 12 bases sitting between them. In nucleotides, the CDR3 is TGTGCCAGCAGCCCCTCTGGCAGCAATTCACCCCTCCACTTT. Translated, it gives CASSPSGSNSPLHF.

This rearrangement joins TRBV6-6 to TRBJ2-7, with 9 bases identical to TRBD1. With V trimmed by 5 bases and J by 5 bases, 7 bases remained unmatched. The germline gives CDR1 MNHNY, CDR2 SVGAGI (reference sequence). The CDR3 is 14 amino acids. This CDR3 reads CASSKTGGADEQYF. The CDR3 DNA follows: TGTGCCAGCAGTAAAACAGGGGGCGCAGACGAGCAGTACTTC.

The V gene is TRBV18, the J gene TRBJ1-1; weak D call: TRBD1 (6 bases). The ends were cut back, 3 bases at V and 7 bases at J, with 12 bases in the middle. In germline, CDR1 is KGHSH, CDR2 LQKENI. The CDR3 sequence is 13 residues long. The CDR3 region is CASSPPGEDEAFF. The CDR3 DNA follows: TGTGCCAGCTCACCGCCAGGGGAGGATGAAGCTTTCTTT. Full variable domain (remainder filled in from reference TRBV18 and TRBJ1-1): NAGVMQNPRHLVRRRGQEARLRCSPMKGHSHVYWYRQLPEEGLKFMVYLQKENIIDESGMPKERFSAEFPKEGPSILRIQQVVRGDSAAYFCASSPPGEDEAFFGQGTRLTVV.

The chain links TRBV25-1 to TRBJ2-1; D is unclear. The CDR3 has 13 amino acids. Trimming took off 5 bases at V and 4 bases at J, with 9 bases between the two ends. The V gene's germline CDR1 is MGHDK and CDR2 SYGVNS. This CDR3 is CASSLLAYNEQFF. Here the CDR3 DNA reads TGTGCCAGCAGTTTACTGGCGTACAATGAGCAGTTCTTC.

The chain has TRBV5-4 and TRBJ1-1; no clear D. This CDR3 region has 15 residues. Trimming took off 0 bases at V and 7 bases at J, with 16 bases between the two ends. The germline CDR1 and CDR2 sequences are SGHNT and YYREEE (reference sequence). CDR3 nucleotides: TGTGCCAGCAGCTTGGAGGGCGGTGGACGCAGTGAAGCTTTCTTT. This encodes CASSLEGGGRSEAFF.

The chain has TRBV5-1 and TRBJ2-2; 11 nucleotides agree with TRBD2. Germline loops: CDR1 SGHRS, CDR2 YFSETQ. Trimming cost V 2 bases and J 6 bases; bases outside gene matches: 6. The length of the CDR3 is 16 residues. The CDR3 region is CASSFDGSGRAGELFF. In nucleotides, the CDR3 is TGCGCCAGCAGCTTTGACGGTAGCGGGAGGGCCGGGGAGCTGTTTTTT.

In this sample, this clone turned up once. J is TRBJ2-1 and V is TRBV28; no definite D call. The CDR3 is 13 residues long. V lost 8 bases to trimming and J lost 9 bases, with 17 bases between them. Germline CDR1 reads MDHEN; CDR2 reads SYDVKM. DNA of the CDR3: TGTGCCAGCTTGGCTAGTCCCCCGGCTGAGCAGTTCTTC. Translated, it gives CASLASPPAEQFF. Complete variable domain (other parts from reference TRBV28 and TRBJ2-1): DVKVTQSSRYLVKRTGEKVFLECVQDMDHENMFWYRQDPGLGLRLIYFSYDVKMKEKGDIPEGYSVSREKKERFSLILESASTNQTSMYLCASLASPPAEQFFGPGTRLTVL.

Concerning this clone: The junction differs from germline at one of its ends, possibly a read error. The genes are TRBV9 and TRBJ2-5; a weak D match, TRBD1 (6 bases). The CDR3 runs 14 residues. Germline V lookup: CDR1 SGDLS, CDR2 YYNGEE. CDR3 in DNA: TGTGCCAGCAGCACCTCCCTGGGACAAGCGACCCAGTACTTC. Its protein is CASSTSLGQATQYF. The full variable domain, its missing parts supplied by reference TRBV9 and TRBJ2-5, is DSGVTQTPKHLITATGQRVTLRCSPRSGDLSVYWYQQSLDQGLQFLIQYYNGEERAKGNILERFSAQQFPDLHSELNLSSLELGDSALYFCASSTSLGQATQYFGPGTRLLVL.

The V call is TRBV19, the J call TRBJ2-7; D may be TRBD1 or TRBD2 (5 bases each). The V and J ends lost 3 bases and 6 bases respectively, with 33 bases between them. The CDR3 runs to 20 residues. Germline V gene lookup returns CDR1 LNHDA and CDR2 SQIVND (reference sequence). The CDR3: CASSIGGIRQGFSRGIEQYF. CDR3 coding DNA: TGTGCCAGTAGTATCGGAGGAATAAGGCAGGGATTTTCGAGGGGTATCGAGCAGTACTTC.